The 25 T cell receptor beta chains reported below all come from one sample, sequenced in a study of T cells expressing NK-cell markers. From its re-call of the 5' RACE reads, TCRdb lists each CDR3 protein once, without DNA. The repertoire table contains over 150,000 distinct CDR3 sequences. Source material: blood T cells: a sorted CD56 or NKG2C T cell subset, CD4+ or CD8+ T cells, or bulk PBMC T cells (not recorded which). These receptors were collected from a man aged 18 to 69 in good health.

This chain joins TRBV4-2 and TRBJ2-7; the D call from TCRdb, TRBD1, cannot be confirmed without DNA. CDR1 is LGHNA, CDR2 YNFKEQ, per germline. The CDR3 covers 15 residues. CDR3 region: CASSQEGAESYEQYF.

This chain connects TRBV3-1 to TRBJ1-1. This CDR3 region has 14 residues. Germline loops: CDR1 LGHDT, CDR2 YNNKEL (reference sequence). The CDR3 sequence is CASSREVMNTEAFF.

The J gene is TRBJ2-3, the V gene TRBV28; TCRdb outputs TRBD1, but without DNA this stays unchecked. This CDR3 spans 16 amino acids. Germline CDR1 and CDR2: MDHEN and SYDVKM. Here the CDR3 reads CASSPLFGAATDTQYF.

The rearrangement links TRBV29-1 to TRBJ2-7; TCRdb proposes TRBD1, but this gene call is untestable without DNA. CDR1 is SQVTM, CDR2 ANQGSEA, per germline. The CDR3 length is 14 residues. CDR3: CSVDGQGGPYEQYF.

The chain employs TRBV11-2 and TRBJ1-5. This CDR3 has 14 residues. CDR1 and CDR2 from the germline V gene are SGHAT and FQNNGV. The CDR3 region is CASRGGSGNQPQHF.

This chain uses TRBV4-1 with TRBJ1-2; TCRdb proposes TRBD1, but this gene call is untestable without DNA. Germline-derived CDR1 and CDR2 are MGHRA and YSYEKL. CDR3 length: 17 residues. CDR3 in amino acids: CASSQLTTRDRLDGYTF.

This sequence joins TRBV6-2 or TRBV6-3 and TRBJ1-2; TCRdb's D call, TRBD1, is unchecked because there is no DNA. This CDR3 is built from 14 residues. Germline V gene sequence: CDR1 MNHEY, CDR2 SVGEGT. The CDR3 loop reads CASSYGTLNYGYTF.

The CDR3 loop reads CSEGLAGGLSYNEQFF. This chain connects TRBV29-1 to TRBJ2-1; TCRdb calls TRBD2, which cannot be checked without DNA. The CDR3 covers 16 residues. The germline gives CDR1 SQVTM, CDR2 ANQGSEA.

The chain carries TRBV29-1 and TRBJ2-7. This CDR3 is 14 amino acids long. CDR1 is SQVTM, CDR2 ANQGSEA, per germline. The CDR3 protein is CSVDNLGDSYEQYF.

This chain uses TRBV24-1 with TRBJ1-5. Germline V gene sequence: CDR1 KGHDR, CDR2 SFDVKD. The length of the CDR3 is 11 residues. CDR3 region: CATSDTQPQHF.

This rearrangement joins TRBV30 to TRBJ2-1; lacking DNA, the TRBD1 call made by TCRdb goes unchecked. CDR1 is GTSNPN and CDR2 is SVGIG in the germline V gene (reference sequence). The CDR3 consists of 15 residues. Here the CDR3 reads CAWSVTGGLYNEQFF.

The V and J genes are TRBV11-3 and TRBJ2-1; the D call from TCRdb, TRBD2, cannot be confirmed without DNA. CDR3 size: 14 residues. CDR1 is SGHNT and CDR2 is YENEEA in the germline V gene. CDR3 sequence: CASSRSGVSDEQFF.

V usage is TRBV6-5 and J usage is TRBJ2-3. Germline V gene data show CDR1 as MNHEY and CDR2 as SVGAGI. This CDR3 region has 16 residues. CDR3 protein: CASRYGLPLSTDTQYF.

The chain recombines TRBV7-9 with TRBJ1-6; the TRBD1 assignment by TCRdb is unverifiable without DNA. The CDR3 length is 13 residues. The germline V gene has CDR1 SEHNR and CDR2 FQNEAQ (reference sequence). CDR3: CATRTGHNSPLHF.

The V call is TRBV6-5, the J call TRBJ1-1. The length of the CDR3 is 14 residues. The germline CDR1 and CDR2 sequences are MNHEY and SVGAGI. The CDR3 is CASSYIASGTEAFF.

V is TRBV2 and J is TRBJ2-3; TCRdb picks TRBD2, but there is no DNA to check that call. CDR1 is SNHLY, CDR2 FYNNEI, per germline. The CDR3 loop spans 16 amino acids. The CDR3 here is CASSEASGGASDTQYF.

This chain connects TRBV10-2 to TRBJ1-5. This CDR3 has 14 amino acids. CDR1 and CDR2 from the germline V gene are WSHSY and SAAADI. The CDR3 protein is CASSVGAVNQPQHF.

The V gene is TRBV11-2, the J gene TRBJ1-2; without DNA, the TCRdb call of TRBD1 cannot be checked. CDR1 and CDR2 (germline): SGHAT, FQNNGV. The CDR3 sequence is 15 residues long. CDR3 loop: CASSWGGGSDYGYTF. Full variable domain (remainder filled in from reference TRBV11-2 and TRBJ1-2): EAGVAQSPRYKIIEKRQSVAFWCNPISGHATLYWYQQILGQGPKLLIQFQNNGVVDDSQLPKDRFSAERLKGVDSTLKIQPAKLEDSAVYLCASSWGGGSDYGYTFGSGTRLTVV.

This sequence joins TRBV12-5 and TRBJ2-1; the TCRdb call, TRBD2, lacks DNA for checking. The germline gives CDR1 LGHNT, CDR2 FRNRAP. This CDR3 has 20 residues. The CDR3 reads CASGLSPASGGSRTYNEQFF.

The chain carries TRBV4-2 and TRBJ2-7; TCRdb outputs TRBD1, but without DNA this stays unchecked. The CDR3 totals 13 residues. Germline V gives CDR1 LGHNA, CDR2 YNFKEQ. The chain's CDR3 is CASSPRDRDEQYF.

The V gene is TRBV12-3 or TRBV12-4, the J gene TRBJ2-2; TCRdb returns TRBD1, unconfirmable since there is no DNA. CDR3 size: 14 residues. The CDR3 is CASREGVNTGELFF.

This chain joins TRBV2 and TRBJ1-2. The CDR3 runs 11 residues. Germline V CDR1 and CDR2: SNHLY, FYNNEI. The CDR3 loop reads CASKQGIGYTF.

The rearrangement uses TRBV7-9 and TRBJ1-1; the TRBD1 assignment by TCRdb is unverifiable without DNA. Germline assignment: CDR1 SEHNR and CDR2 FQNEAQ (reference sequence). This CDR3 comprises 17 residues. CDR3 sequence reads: CASSATGFSVWNTEAFF.

CDR3 amino acids: CAISEGTSASSYEQYF. The chain uses TRBV10-3 and TRBJ2-7; the TCRdb call, TRBD1, lacks DNA for checking. The CDR3 length is 16 residues. Germline-derived CDR1 and CDR2 are ENHRY and SYGVKD.

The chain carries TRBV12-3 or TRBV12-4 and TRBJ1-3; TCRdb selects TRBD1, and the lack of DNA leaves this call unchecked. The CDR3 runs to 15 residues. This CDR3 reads CASSLGDDSGNTIYF.